This TCR beta chain stems from a study of blood T cell repertoires in COVID-19. About the study: Sites across the United States, Italy and Spain contributed samples from acute and convalescent COVID-19. The analysed material was cDNA or gDNA that came from T cells, B-cell-depleted T cells, or PBMCs.

Methods used by the authors: Cell counts per sample came from amplifying reference gene primers. Produced via immunoSEQ multiplex PCR; TCRdb's table is partial and in-frame only. V and J calls and clone size are copied from that table; D and trimming were computed from the DNA. Among some 300,000 clones listed, approximately 90% were seen once. There are 16 residues in the CDR3. The chain links TRBV21-1 to TRBJ2-1; TRBD2 reflects the table's D call only, with no check against the DNA. TRBV21-1 is a recognized pseudogene. The receptor's source is a young woman who had recovered from COVID-19. The specimen sequenced was peripheral blood. CDR3 residues: CASSPDCSCPYNEQFF. The CDR3 nucleotides are TGTGCCAGCAGCCCGGACTGCTCGTGCCCCTACAATGAGCAGTTCTTC.